These T cell receptor beta chains were read from a single sample in a study of shared clonotypes between healthy human individuals. Using immunoSEQ multiplex PCR, the repertoire was profiled, and TCRdb retains in-frame clones only, with some absent. The table lists 600,000 to 750,000 clones, approximately 79% of them singletons. Source material: memory CD4+ T cells sorted from blood. The receptors here all came from a woman in her 30s in good health. Both conserved end residues are trimmed from each CDR3.

TRBJ1-1,TRBV6-5,ASRPEGKPNTEAF
TRBJ1-4,TRBV5-1,ASSGGTLNNEKLF
TRBJ1-2,TRBV5-1,ASSLTPTGRDIYGYT
TRBJ1-1,TRBV14,ASSQDTNTEAF
TRBJ1-4,TRBV4-1,ASRTSGTGKLF
TRBJ2-3,TRBV28,ASSGSSELTDTQY
TRBJ2-2,TRBV30,AWRPGTTGELF
TRBJ1-5,TRBV18,ASSRGGTNQPQH
TRBJ1-5,TRBV19,ASSTRNRGLSQPQH
TRBJ2-5,TRBV19,ASSRTDFEETQY
TRBJ2-5,TRBV7-2,ASSLARVD
TRBJ1-2,TRBV27,ASTSRGHRRGYT
TRBJ1-3,TRBV11-3,ASSPPFDRVGNTIY
TRBJ2-1,TRBV4-2,ASSQDSELAGRNEQF
TRBJ2-1,TRBV19,ASTAGGIYNEQF
TRBJ2-5,TRBV5-1,ASSSGTSGRPSFQETQY
TRBJ2-7,TRBV5-4,ASSRDKSYEQY
TRBJ1-2,TRBV7-2,ASSLEFSGNGYT
TRBJ2-5,TRBV10-2,ASSESGTLEETQY
TRBJ1-5,TRBV6-1,ASSESGFTNQPQH
TRBJ2-6,TRBV6-6,ASSDLGTSGANVLT
TRBJ1-2,TRBV5-4,ASSFFVSYGYT
TRBJ2-7,TRBV6-5,ATRREPYEQY
TRBJ2-3,TRBV27,ASGAVGIRTAEDTQY
TRBJ1-2,TRBV30,AWSVGIGVGYT
TRBJ1-4,TRBV2,ASMLGQGAWNEKLF
TRBJ2-6,TRBV21-1,ASSLGDRVKNGANVLT
TRBJ2-7,TRBV6-6,ASSDSEGGSYEQY
TRBJ2-2,TRBV10-2,ASSLGTSRTGELF
TRBJ1-2,TRBV18,ASSPDISDDGYT
TRBJ1-2,TRBV2,ASRLAGRDYGYT
TRBJ2-5,TRBV29-1,SVDRGRETQY
TRBJ2-7,TRBV15,ATSRTSGSYEQY
TRBJ1-1,TRBV28,ASSLTRETTEAF
TRBJ2-1,TRBV7-2,ASSPGQGGRQF
TRBJ1-3,TRBV4-1,ASSRDTTGNTIY
TRBJ2-1,TRBV27,ASSLTTGLYNEQF
TRBJ1-1,TRBV6-4,ASSPVWESTEAF
TRBJ2-7,TRBV11-2,ASSVMGASGVERY
TRBJ1-2,TRBV10-3,AISEFIQGRGYT
TRBJ1-4,TRBV5-1,ASSLEPGEKLF
TRBJ1-5,TRBV7-3,ASSFNSNQPQH
TRBJ1-1,TRBV7-3,ASSSTGVGTEAF
TRBJ2-1,TRBV19,ASSIIGLAGGDEQF
TRBJ2-5,TRBV5-1,ASSLANSGAQETQY
TRBJ2-5,TRBV5-1,ASSLSLAGQETQY
TRBJ1-3,TRBV7-9,ASSFSGDSGNTIY
TRBJ2-5,TRBV5-1,ASSLDVIQDVRETQY
TRBJ2-7,TRBV5-4,ASSLTSGRTYEQY
TRBJ2-1,TRBV27,ASRRTSGTYNEQF
TRBJ1-2,TRBV28,ASSLQGSYGYT
TRBJ2-5,TRBV28,ASGVTGSKETQY
TRBJ2-7,TRBV11-2,ASSSRSGRTYEQY